This T cell receptor (beta chain) was found in a study of blood T cell repertoires in COVID-19. Study summary: From the United States, Italy and Spain came samples of acute and convalescent COVID-19. The analysed material was cDNA or gDNA that came from T cells, B-cell-depleted T cells, or PBMCs.

From germline, CDR1 is SGHDT and CDR2 YYEEEE. The CDR3 length is 13 residues. The V gene lost 1 base and the J gene lost 7 bases, with 11 bases spanning the gap. As handled by the study authors: Amplification of reference gene primers provided the estimated nucleated cell counts. Data came from immunoSEQ multiplex PCR; TCRdb stores just in-frame clones and leaves some out. The DNA was the basis for D and trimming; V, J and clone size are from that table. The table includes about 75,000 clones, around 72% detected once. Sequenced input: peripheral blood. This chain connects TRBV5-6 to TRBJ2-5; D uncertain. The TCR originated in a human donor with acute or convalescent COVID-19. The donor label of this sample is uncertain. This chain's CDR3 is CASSLPGGGTQYF. CDR3 DNA: TGTGCCAGCAGCTTGCCGGGTGGCGGGACCCAGTACTTC.